This T cell receptor (beta chain) comes out of a study of blood T cell repertoires in COVID-19. Study-level background: Sites in the United States, Italy and Spain provided acute and convalescent COVID-19 samples.

Trimming stripped 11 bases from V and 4 bases from J, with 18 bases between. This CDR3 has 15 residues. Germline values: CDR1 MNHEY, CDR2 SVGAGI. The table came from immunoSEQ multiplex PCR; TCRdb's copy has only in-frame clones and leaves some out. The sample lists under 95,000 clones; over 75% were seen once. This chain links TRBV6-5 with TRBJ1-6, with D hard to call. The clonotype originates from a human donor with acute or convalescent COVID-19. The donor label of this sample is uncertain. Sample: peripheral blood. CDR3 amino acids: CAFGTLAGYNSPLHF. For the CDR3, the DNA is TGTGCCTTCGGTACGCTCGCGGGTTATAATTCACCCCTCCACTTT.